The 3 T cell receptor beta chains below come from one sample, sequenced in a study of T cell clones after liver transplantation. Here immunoSEQ multiplex PCR was the method, and the copy in TCRdb shows in-frame clones only, minus some. The sample lists about 33,000 clones, around 94% occurring once. The sequencing here drew on CD8+ T cells from blood, taken 12 months after liver transplant. The source is a human patient who received a liver transplant. Some of these T cells may belong to the graft donor.

The chain carries TRBV28 and TRBJ2-7; 9 bases are a match to TRBD2. The germline gives CDR1 MDHEN, CDR2 SYDVKM. The V segment lost 8 bases and the J segment 2 bases; nucleotides outside the gene matches: 7. CDR3 length equals 14 residues. The CDR3 loop reads CASHPGLAPYEQYF. CDR3 nucleotide sequence: TGTGCCAGCCATCCGGGACTAGCCCCCTACGAGCAGTACTTC.

The chain's CDR3 is CASSWLAGGETQYF. CDR3 coding DNA: TGTGCCAGCAGCTGGCTAGCGGGTGGGGAGACCCAGTACTTC. The chain recombines TRBV13 with TRBJ2-5; TRBD2 aligns across 8 bases. Germline V lookup: CDR1 PRHDT, CDR2 FYEKMQ (reference sequence). J gave up 5 bases and V 4 bases, and 6 bases lay outside the gene matches. The CDR3 totals 14 residues.

The chain is built from TRBV7-9 and TRBJ2-6, with D unresolved. Germline V gene lookup returns CDR1 SEHNR and CDR2 FQNEAQ (reference sequence). The CDR3 has 13 residues. Trimming left V 2 bases short and J 4 bases short, with 3 bases between. DNA of the CDR3: TGTGCCAGCAGCTTAACCGGGGCCAACGTCCTGACTTTC. Translating it yields CASSLTGANVLTF.